These 5 T cell receptor beta chains originate from one sample sequenced in a study of cytomegalovirus exposure and HLA in healthy donors (TCRdb year 2017). Library generation was performed with the immunoSEQ multiplex PCR assay. The multiplex PCR relied on a mix of 60 forward primers for TCR Vbeta segments and 13 reverse primers for TCR Jbeta segments. TCRdb holds this immuneACCESS table with in-frame rearrangements only. Some clones are missing; in checked studies, unresolved V genes explain under half, and the rest has no known cause. The sample table holds about 140,000 clones. The ten biggest clones cover around 0.96% of the sample. Sequenced material: PBMCs. These TCRs come from a male donor in good health and CMV-seronegative.

The chain combines TRBV9 with TRBJ2-7, with 11 bases that match TRBD2. Germline CDR1 SGDLS, CDR2 YYNGEE. The trim removed 4 bases at V and 1 base at J, leaving 4 bases unmatched. This CDR3 region has 15 residues. The CDR3 DNA is TGTGCCAGCAGCCCTATAGCGGGGGGGTCCTACGAGCAGTACTTC. Its protein is CASSPIAGGSYEQYF. Using reference TRBV9 and TRBJ2-7 for the parts outside the CDR3, the full variable domain is DSGVTQTPKHLITATGQRVTLRCSPRSGDLSVYWYQQSLDQGLQFLIQYYNGEERAKGNILERFSAQQFPDLHSELNLSSLELGDSALYFCASSPIAGGSYEQYFGPGTRLTVT.

V is TRBV11-3 and J is TRBJ1-1, with D tentatively TRBD1 (5 bases). In germline, CDR1 is SGHNT, CDR2 YENEEA. The CDR3 has 14 amino acids. V shed 4 bases and J shed 0 bases, with 9 bases lying between them. CDR3 nucleotides: TGTGCCAGCAGCTCGGGGGGGATGAACACTGAAGCTTTCTTT. Translation: CASSSGGMNTEAFF.

The V and J genes are TRBV5-1 and TRBJ1-1; weak D call: TRBD1 (5 bases). V was cut by 4 bases and J by 3 bases, with 22 bases left in between. CDR1 SGHRS and CDR2 YFSETQ come from the germline V gene. The length of the CDR3 is 17 residues. CDR3 coding DNA: TGCGCCAGCAGCCCGGGGGGGGTTGCAACCTATTACACTGAAGCTTTCTTT. Translation: CASSPGGVATYYTEAFF.

The chain uses TRBV7-2 and TRBJ1-1; no definite D call. With 2 bases removed from V and 1 base from J, the gap between germline ends came to 11 bases. The CDR3 consists of 15 residues. Germline V gives CDR1 SGHTA, CDR2 FQGNSA. In DNA form, the CDR3 reads TGTGCCAGCAGCTTAATCTGGTCCGGGAACACTGAAGCTTTCTTT. The encoded protein is CASSLIWSGNTEAFF. Filled out from reference TRBV7-2 and TRBJ1-1, the complete variable domain reads GAGVSQSPSNKVTEKGKDVELRCDPISGHTALYWYRQSLGQGLEFLIYFQGNSAPDKSGLPSDRFSAERTGGSVSTLTIQRTQQEDSAVYLCASSLIWSGNTEAFFGQGTRLTVV.

With respect to this clone: At one boundary the junction diverges from the germline segment, which might be a read error. The chain is built from TRBV7-7 and TRBJ2-1; D not certain. CDR3 length: 16 residues. The germline gives CDR1 SSHAT, CDR2 FNYEAQ (reference sequence). CDR3 amino acids: CASSLSPPSSYNEQFF. For the CDR3, the DNA is TGTGCTAGCAGCTTATCCCCCCCCAGCTCCTACAATGAGCAGTTCTTC. Filled out from reference TRBV7-7 and TRBJ2-1, the complete variable domain reads GAGVSQSPRYKVTKRGQDVTLRCDPISSHATLYWYQQALGQGPEFLTYFNYEAQPDKSGLPSDRFSAERPEGSISTLTIQRTEQRDSAMYRCASSLSPPSSYNEQFFGPGTRLTVL.